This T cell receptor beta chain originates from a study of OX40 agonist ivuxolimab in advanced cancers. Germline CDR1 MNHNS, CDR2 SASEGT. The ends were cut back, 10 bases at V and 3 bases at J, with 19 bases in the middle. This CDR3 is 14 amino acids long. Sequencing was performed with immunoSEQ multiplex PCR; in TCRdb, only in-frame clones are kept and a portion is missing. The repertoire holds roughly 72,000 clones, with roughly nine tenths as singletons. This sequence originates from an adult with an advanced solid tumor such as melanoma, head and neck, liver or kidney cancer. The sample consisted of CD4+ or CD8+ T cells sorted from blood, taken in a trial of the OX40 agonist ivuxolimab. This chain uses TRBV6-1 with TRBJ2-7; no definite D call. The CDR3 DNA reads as TGTGCCACCGGATACATGACGAGCCTCTACGAGCAGTACTTC. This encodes CATGYMTSLYEQYF.